These T cell receptor beta chains were read from a single sample in a study of CD8 T cells in ankylosing spondylitis. TCRdb reprocessed the 5' RACE reads via MiXCR and lists one record per CDR3 protein. The sample consists of about 400,000 distinct CDR3 sequences, around 20% of them appearing once. Sequencing input: blood, either unsorted or a sorted T cell fraction (not recorded which). The source is a male donor with ankylosing spondylitis or in good health (not recorded which). Both conserved end residues are part of each CDR3. Each record gives: V gene, clone size, J gene, D gene, CDR3 DNA, CDR3 protein. D genes are given only for firm matches. Part of the rows lack a size; the others show once, few, many or a class for expanded clones.

v_gene: TRBV9; abundance: many; j_gene: TRBJ2-1; d_gene: NA; CDR3nt: TGTGCCAGCAGCTTCCTGGACAGCTACAATGAGCAGTTCTTC; CDR3aa: CASSFLDSYNEQFF
v_gene: TRBV29-1; abundance: few; j_gene: TRBJ1-1; d_gene: NA; CDR3nt: TGCAGCGCCCTGACAGCAATTGAAGCTTTCTTT; CDR3aa: CSALTAIEAFF
v_gene: TRBV12-3/TRBV12-4; abundance: NA; j_gene: TRBJ2-7; d_gene: TRBD1; CDR3nt: TGTGCCAGCAGTTTCCGGGGGACAGGGAATTACGAGCAGTACTTC; CDR3aa: CASSFRGTGNYEQYF
v_gene: TRBV27; abundance: NA; j_gene: TRBJ2-2; d_gene: NA; CDR3nt: TGTGCCAGCAGTTTATCGTGGGCGGCGAACACCGGGGAGCTGTTTTTT; CDR3aa: CASSLSWAANTGELFF
v_gene: TRBV5-1; abundance: NA; j_gene: TRBJ2-3; d_gene: TRBD2; CDR3nt: TGCGCCAGCAGCGACCTAGCGGGGGGGCTGTTCGCAGATACGCAGTATTTT; CDR3aa: CASSDLAGGLFADTQYF
v_gene: TRBV11-2; abundance: NA; j_gene: TRBJ1-1; d_gene: NA; CDR3nt: TGTGCCAGCAGCTCCGAAACAGGGATCGAAGCTTTCTTT; CDR3aa: CASSSETGIEAFF
v_gene: TRBV4-1; abundance: few; j_gene: TRBJ2-3; d_gene: TRBD1; CDR3nt: TGCGCCAGCAGCCAAAAGGACAGGGTCACAGATACGCAGTATTTT; CDR3aa: CASSQKDRVTDTQYF
v_gene: TRBV12-3/TRBV12-4; abundance: many; j_gene: TRBJ2-4; d_gene: NA; CDR3nt: TGTGCCAGCAGTCTAGACTCCCTAGCCAAAAACATTCAGTACTTC; CDR3aa: CASSLDSLAKNIQYF
v_gene: TRBV5-1; abundance: few; j_gene: TRBJ2-2; d_gene: NA; CDR3nt: TGCGCCAGCAGCTTGGCCGAGGGGGGATCTAACACCGGGGAGCTGTTTTTT; CDR3aa: CASSLAEGGSNTGELFF
v_gene: TRBV7-9; abundance: NA; j_gene: TRBJ1-5; d_gene: NA; CDR3nt: TGTGCCAGCAGCCATTCCGGACCCTATCAGCCCCAGCATTTT; CDR3aa: CASSHSGPYQPQHF
v_gene: TRBV29-1; abundance: NA; j_gene: TRBJ2-5; d_gene: TRBD2; CDR3nt: TGCAGCGTTGAGGTGTTGGTGCGGGGGGATGAGACCCAGTACTTC; CDR3aa: CSVEVLVRGDETQYF
v_gene: TRBV2; abundance: few; j_gene: TRBJ1-6; d_gene: NA; CDR3nt: TGTGCCAGCAGTGACCCCGCGGACGTGAACCTCCACTTT; CDR3aa: CASSDPADVNLHF
v_gene: TRBV10-3; abundance: NA; j_gene: TRBJ1-2; d_gene: NA; CDR3nt: TGTGCCATCAGTGAAGCAGGGTTCGGCTATGGCTACACCTTC; CDR3aa: CAISEAGFGYGYTF
v_gene: TRBV21-1; abundance: once; j_gene: TRBJ2-5; d_gene: NA; CDR3nt: TGTGCCAGCAGCAAAGTGGGTAGTTCTCCTATATACCTATTCCAAGAGACCCAGTACTTC; CDR3aa: CASSKVGSSPIYLFQETQYF
v_gene: TRBV12-3/TRBV12-4; abundance: NA; j_gene: TRBJ2-7; d_gene: TRBD1; CDR3nt: TGTGCCAGCAGCCGGGACAGGGTTGGCGAGCAGTACTTC; CDR3aa: CASSRDRVGEQYF
v_gene: TRBV5-6; abundance: few; j_gene: TRBJ2-6; d_gene: NA; CDR3nt: TGTGCCAGCAGCTTGAAAGTCACTGGGGCCAACGTCCTGACTTTC; CDR3aa: CASSLKVTGANVLTF
v_gene: TRBV12-3/TRBV12-4; abundance: few; j_gene: TRBJ2-1; d_gene: TRBD1; CDR3nt: TGTGCCAGCAGCCACGGACAGGGGACTACCTACAATGAGCAGTTCTTC; CDR3aa: CASSHGQGTTYNEQFF
v_gene: TRBV30; abundance: NA; j_gene: TRBJ2-7; d_gene: TRBD2; CDR3nt: TGTGCCTGTGGCAGCGGGAACTCCTACGAGCAGTACTTC; CDR3aa: CACGSGNSYEQYF
v_gene: TRBV28; abundance: NA; j_gene: TRBJ2-7; d_gene: NA; CDR3nt: TGTGCCAGCAGTTTACCCCTAGGACTGAACTACGAGCAGTACTTC; CDR3aa: CASSLPLGLNYEQYF
v_gene: TRBV11-2; abundance: few; j_gene: TRBJ2-3; d_gene: TRBD2; CDR3nt: TGTGCCAGCAGCTTAGATTGGGGGAGGGAGACCACAGATACGCAGTATTTT; CDR3aa: CASSLDWGRETTDTQYF
v_gene: TRBV6-1; abundance: few; j_gene: TRBJ2-3; d_gene: NA; CDR3nt: TGTGCCAGCAGTACCCAGCGGGTGGACCGCACAGATACGCAGTATTTT; CDR3aa: CASSTQRVDRTDTQYF
v_gene: TRBV7-9; abundance: NA; j_gene: TRBJ2-1; d_gene: NA; CDR3nt: TGTGCCAGCAGCTCGACGGGGTTATCGGGGAATGAGCAGTTCTTC; CDR3aa: CASSSTGLSGNEQFF
v_gene: TRBV29-1; abundance: few; j_gene: TRBJ2-6; d_gene: TRBD1; CDR3nt: TGCAGCGTCTCACTACAGGGGACTGGGGCCAACGTCCTGACTTTC; CDR3aa: CSVSLQGTGANVLTF
v_gene: TRBV12-3/TRBV12-4; abundance: NA; j_gene: TRBJ2-7; d_gene: TRBD1; CDR3nt: TGTGCCAGCAGGCCCCCGGGACAGGGTACCTACGAGCAGTACTTC; CDR3aa: CASRPPGQGTYEQYF
v_gene: TRBV27; abundance: NA; j_gene: TRBJ2-7; d_gene: TRBD2; CDR3nt: TGTGCCAGCAGTCCAAGAGCGGGGCAAGCCTACGAGCAGTACTTC; CDR3aa: CASSPRAGQAYEQYF
v_gene: TRBV11-2; abundance: few; j_gene: TRBJ2-5; d_gene: TRBD1; CDR3nt: TGTGCCAGCAGCTTCCAGTGGGGACAGGGTGAAGAGACCCAGTACTTC; CDR3aa: CASSFQWGQGEETQYF
v_gene: TRBV7-2; abundance: few; j_gene: TRBJ2-1; d_gene: NA; CDR3nt: TGTGCCAGCAGCCCCAGTACCGTGTATGAGCAGTTCTTC; CDR3aa: CASSPSTVYEQFF
v_gene: TRBV20-1; abundance: NA; j_gene: TRBJ2-7; d_gene: TRBD2; CDR3nt: TGCAGTGCTAGAGACCCGACTAGCGGGGTCGGCGAGCAGTACTTC; CDR3aa: CSARDPTSGVGEQYF
v_gene: TRBV7-2; abundance: few; j_gene: TRBJ2-7; d_gene: NA; CDR3nt: TGTGCCAGCCTCCCCCAGACAGATGGCTCCTACGAGCAGTACTTC; CDR3aa: CASLPQTDGSYEQYF
v_gene: TRBV27; abundance: NA; j_gene: TRBJ2-1; d_gene: NA; CDR3nt: TGTGCCAGCAGTTTATCCTGGGGGGCCCACAATGAGCAGTTCTTC; CDR3aa: CASSLSWGAHNEQFF
v_gene: TRBV5-6; abundance: NA; j_gene: TRBJ1-1; d_gene: NA; CDR3nt: TGTGCCAGCAGCTCCGGGGCATTTTCGGCTTTCTTT; CDR3aa: CASSSGAFSAFF
v_gene: TRBV27; abundance: NA; j_gene: TRBJ2-6; d_gene: NA; CDR3nt: TGTGCCAGCAGTTTTTTAGGGGGTGGCCTTTCGGAGGCCAACGTCCTGACTTTC; CDR3aa: CASSFLGGGLSEANVLTF
v_gene: TRBV12-3/TRBV12-4; abundance: NA; j_gene: TRBJ2-1; d_gene: NA; CDR3nt: TGTGCCAGCGGCACCGGGACAAGGCCTAACAATGAGCAGTTCTTC; CDR3aa: CASGTGTRPNNEQFF
v_gene: TRBV11-2; abundance: NA; j_gene: TRBJ2-6; d_gene: NA; CDR3nt: TGTGCCAGCAGCTTCCGGGCAGGGAGTCTCTCTGGGGCCAACGTCCTGACTTTC; CDR3aa: CASSFRAGSLSGANVLTF
v_gene: TRBV7-9; abundance: few; j_gene: TRBJ2-5; d_gene: NA; CDR3nt: TGTGCCAGCAGCTCTTCAGGGGCCCAAGAGACCCAGTACTTC; CDR3aa: CASSSSGAQETQYF
v_gene: TRBV4-1; abundance: NA; j_gene: TRBJ2-1; d_gene: NA; CDR3nt: TGCGCGATAGGCGGAGGGCTCGCGGATGAGCAGTTCTTC; CDR3aa: CAIGGGLADEQFF
v_gene: TRBV27; abundance: once; j_gene: TRBJ2-1; d_gene: TRBD2; CDR3nt: TGTGCCAGCACGGGGGGGAACAATGAGCAGTTCTTC; CDR3aa: CASTGGNNEQFF
v_gene: TRBV10-2; abundance: NA; j_gene: TRBJ2-1; d_gene: TRBD1; CDR3nt: TGCGCCAGCGGGCCGGGACAGACGTACAATGAGCAGTTCTTC; CDR3aa: CASGPGQTYNEQFF
v_gene: TRBV4-1; abundance: NA; j_gene: TRBJ1-1; d_gene: TRBD1; CDR3nt: TGCGCCAGCAGCCACGGCACAGGGGGCACTGAAGCTTTCTTT; CDR3aa: CASSHGTGGTEAFF
v_gene: TRBV29-1; abundance: few; j_gene: TRBJ2-5; d_gene: TRBD2; CDR3nt: TGCAGCGTTGACCGGACTAGCGGGGGGGCCTCACAAGAGACCCAGTACTTC; CDR3aa: CSVDRTSGGASQETQYF
v_gene: TRBV3-1; abundance: NA; j_gene: TRBJ2-7; d_gene: TRBD1; CDR3nt: TGTGCCAGCAGCCAAACCGGGACAGGGGACCACGAGCAGTACTTC; CDR3aa: CASSQTGTGDHEQYF
v_gene: TRBV7-6; abundance: many; j_gene: TRBJ2-3; d_gene: TRBD1; CDR3nt: TGTGCCAGCAGTGCGGACAGGGAGGAAGATACGCAGTATTTT; CDR3aa: CASSADREEDTQYF
v_gene: TRBV11-2; abundance: NA; j_gene: TRBJ2-7; d_gene: NA; CDR3nt: TGTGCCAGCAGCTTAGCCTTATTCTACGAGCAGTACTTC; CDR3aa: CASSLALFYEQYF
v_gene: TRBV4-1; abundance: NA; j_gene: TRBJ2-7; d_gene: NA; CDR3nt: TGCGCCAGCAGCCAAGTCGGTGCGGCCTACGAGCAGTACTTC; CDR3aa: CASSQVGAAYEQYF
v_gene: TRBV12-3/TRBV12-4; abundance: few; j_gene: TRBJ2-7; d_gene: TRBD2; CDR3nt: TGTGCCAGCAGTTACATAGCGGGGGTGGGCGAGCAGTACTTC; CDR3aa: CASSYIAGVGEQYF
v_gene: TRBV29-1; abundance: NA; j_gene: TRBJ1-2; d_gene: NA; CDR3nt: TGCAGCGTTGAGGGGGAAGGCCCTTATGGCTACACCTTC; CDR3aa: CSVEGEGPYGYTF
v_gene: TRBV19; abundance: NA; j_gene: TRBJ2-2; d_gene: NA; CDR3nt: TGTGCCAGCGCAGGGGTATTGAACACCGGGGAGCTGTTTTTT; CDR3aa: CASAGVLNTGELFF
v_gene: TRBV4-1; abundance: few; j_gene: TRBJ2-7; d_gene: TRBD2; CDR3nt: TGCGCCAGCAGCCAAAGACTAGCGGGGGGTCGATCCTACGAGCAGTACTTC; CDR3aa: CASSQRLAGGRSYEQYF
v_gene: TRBV4-1; abundance: NA; j_gene: TRBJ2-3; d_gene: NA; CDR3nt: TGCGCCAGCAGTCCAGCTGGGGGGTACGGTGCAGATACGCAGTATTTT; CDR3aa: CASSPAGGYGADTQYF
v_gene: TRBV4-1; abundance: few; j_gene: TRBJ2-2; d_gene: NA; CDR3nt: TGCGCCAGCAGCCACTTTGGGCAGACCCTGAGCACCGGGGAGCTGTTTTTT; CDR3aa: CASSHFGQTLSTGELFF
v_gene: TRBV4-1; abundance: few; j_gene: TRBJ1-4; d_gene: TRBD1; CDR3nt: TGCGCCAGCAGCCAGGCGACAGGGGTCGATGAAAAACTGTTTTTT; CDR3aa: CASSQATGVDEKLFF
v_gene: TRBV15; abundance: NA; j_gene: TRBJ2-5; d_gene: NA; CDR3nt: TGTGCCACCGGTCCCGGGACCCTGGGAGAGACCCAGTACTTC; CDR3aa: CATGPGTLGETQYF
v_gene: TRBV9; abundance: few; j_gene: TRBJ2-7; d_gene: TRBD1; CDR3nt: TGTGCCAGCAGCGAGACAGGGTTGGGGTACGAGCAGTACTTC; CDR3aa: CASSETGLGYEQYF
v_gene: TRBV6-5; abundance: many; j_gene: TRBJ2-3; d_gene: TRBD1; CDR3nt: TGTGCCAGCAGTTTCGGGACAGGGACCACAGATACGCAGTATTTT; CDR3aa: CASSFGTGTTDTQYF